In this sample, the clone carrying this TCR beta chain turned up many times. Its antigen remains unidentified. These data are taken from a study of T-cell reconstitution after alpha-beta-depleted transplantation in children. Findings and limits, study-wide: Diversity and T-cell counts at one year after transplant derived mostly from new T cells. Several hundred expanded graft clones reportedly gave rise to the alpha-beta T cells present about two months after transplant. Surviving recipient T cells and thymic progenitors produced the high day-60 TCRbeta diversity seen in some patients.

Preparation of the TCRbeta library used unique molecular identifiers. Via MiXCR, TCRdb re-called the PCR reads, giving one row per CDR3 protein. The sample records about 160,000 distinct CDR3 sequences, roughly 10% being singletons. Trimming took 1 base from V and 5 from J, leaving 11 bases between them. CDR1 and CDR2 (germline): DFQATT, SNEGSKA (reference sequence). There are 14 residues in the CDR3. The chain uses TRBV20-1 and TRBJ1-4; TRBD1 is a possible D gene (5 bases). The sequencing used PBMCs, collected before TCRalphabeta/CD19-depleted stem cell transplant. The receptor was derived from a boy between 2 and 10 years old with acute myeloid leukemia, due to receive a stem cell transplant. CDR3 bases: TGCAGTGCTAGAGGGGGGAGTGCGAATGAAAAACTGTTTTTT. This encodes CSARGGSANEKLFF.